The present TCR beta chain was sequenced within a study of OX40 agonist ivuxolimab in advanced cancers. Turning to the study itself: Melanoma, hepatocellular carcinoma, head and neck or renal cell cancer occurred in dose-escalation patients.

Some clones are missing from TCRdb's copy, which holds only in-frame ones; the method was immunoSEQ multiplex PCR. The table has tens of thousands of clones, about 93% seen once. Germline CDR1 is SGHNT and CDR2 is YENEEA. The CDR3 consists of 14 residues. With V trimmed by 5 bases and J by 2 bases, 5 bases remained unmatched. The chain uses TRBV11-3 and TRBJ2-7; TRBD1 aligns across 8 bases. The sequence derives from an adult with an advanced solid tumor such as melanoma, head and neck, liver or kidney cancer. Source: CD4+ or CD8+ T cells sorted from blood, taken in a trial of the OX40 agonist ivuxolimab. CDR3: CASSRRGLPYEQYF. CDR3 nucleotides: TGTGCCAGCAGCCGCAGGGGGCTCCCCTACGAGCAGTACTTC.